This entry features one T cell receptor (beta chain) sequence. The CDR3 runs 15 residues. V was pared by 4 bases and J by 2 bases, with 12 bases between. Germline lookup yields CDR1 MDHEN and CDR2 SYDVKM. This sample is part of a study of OX40 agonist ivuxolimab in advanced cancers. The assay was immunoSEQ multiplex PCR, and TCRdb's table has in-frame clones only and misses some. The data show about 70,000 clones, with 70% to 90% seen just once and over 2.5% held by the top ten. Material: CD4+ or CD8+ T cells sorted from blood, obtained in a trial of the OX40 agonist ivuxolimab. The chain joins TRBV28 to TRBJ2-4; D is unresolved. The receptor was derived from an adult with an advanced solid tumor such as melanoma, head and neck, liver or kidney cancer. The CDR3 DNA is TGTGCCAGCAGTTCCCTAGGTTTTTCCAAAAACATTCAGTACTTC. Amino acids: CASSSLGFSKNIQYF.